What follows are 5 T cell receptor beta chains derived from one specimen sequenced in a study of T cell responses to AZD1222 COVID-19 vaccine. The table came from immunoSEQ multiplex PCR; TCRdb's copy has only in-frame clones and leaves some out. The sample has over 60,000 clones; about 80% are singletons. The material sequenced was peripheral blood, taken 28 days after the second AZD1222 dose. The receptors originated from an adult who received the AZD1222 COVID-19 vaccine.

This clone was seen only once. The chain employs TRBV20-1 and TRBJ1-2, with D uncertain. The CDR3 length is 11 residues. V was clipped by 6 bases and J by 7 bases, with 12 bases between them. CDR1 is DFQATT, CDR2 SNEGSKA, per germline (reference sequence). The DNA of the CDR3 is TGCAGTGCCCCGGTGGGTGGTGGCTACACCTTC. This encodes CSAPVGGGYTF.

This clone has only one observation. The rearrangement links TRBV5-1 to TRBJ2-1, with 7 bases identical to TRBD1. The CDR3 loop spans 15 amino acids. V shed 4 bases and J 2 bases; nucleotides not matched to a gene: 6. The germline gives CDR1 SGHRS, CDR2 YFSETQ. CDR3 nucleotides: TGCGCCAGCAGCCCCCCGGGGACAGCCTACAATGAGCAGTTCTTC. Protein product: CASSPPGTAYNEQFF.

The rearrangement joins TRBV2 to TRBJ2-2; no firm D call. The CDR3 runs 15 residues. Germline lookup yields CDR1 SNHLY and CDR2 FYNNEI. The V and J ends lost 2 bases and 4 bases respectively, with 11 bases between them. This CDR3 reads CASSESQASTGELFF. CDR3 DNA sequence: TGTGCCAGCAGTGAATCCCAAGCCAGCACCGGGGAGCTGTTTTTT.

Written as DNA, the CDR3 is TGTGCCAGCAGTGAACAGGGGGCGAGCACAGATACGCAGTATTTT. This codes for CASSEQGASTDTQYF. This sequence joins TRBV7-2 and TRBJ2-3; TRBD1 agrees at 9 bases. This CDR3 comprises 15 residues. The germline V gene has CDR1 SGHTA and CDR2 FQGNSA. Losses at the gene ends were 6 bases for V and 0 bases for J; bases not matched to a gene: 4. The full variable domain, rest sourced from reference TRBV7-2 and TRBJ2-3, is GAGVSQSPSNKVTEKGKDVELRCDPISGHTALYWYRQSLGQGLEFLIYFQGNSAPDKSGLPSDRFSAERTGGSVSTLTIQRTQQEDSAVYLCASSEQGASTDTQYFGPGTRLTVL.

V gene TRBV13 combines with J gene TRBJ2-7; 7 nucleotides line up with TRBD1. V lost 8 bases to trimming and J lost 4 bases; unmatched junction nucleotides: 11. Germline CDR1 and CDR2: PRHDT and FYEKMQ (reference sequence). There are 14 residues in the CDR3. The CDR3 loop is CASGPRDSIYEQYF. CDR3 DNA: TGTGCCAGCGGCCCCCGGGACAGTATTTACGAGCAGTACTTC.